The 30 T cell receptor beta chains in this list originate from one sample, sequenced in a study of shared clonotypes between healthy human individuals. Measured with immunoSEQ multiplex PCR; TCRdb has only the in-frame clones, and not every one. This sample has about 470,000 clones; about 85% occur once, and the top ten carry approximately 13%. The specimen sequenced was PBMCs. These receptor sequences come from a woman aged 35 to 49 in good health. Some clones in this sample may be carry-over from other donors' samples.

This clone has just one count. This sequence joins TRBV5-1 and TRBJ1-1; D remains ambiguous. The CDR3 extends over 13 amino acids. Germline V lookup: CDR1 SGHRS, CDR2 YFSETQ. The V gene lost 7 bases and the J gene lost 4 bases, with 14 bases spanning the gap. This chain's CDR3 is CASRREGRTEAFF. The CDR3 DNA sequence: TGCGCCAGCCGGAGGGAGGGTCGCACTGAAGCTTTCTTT. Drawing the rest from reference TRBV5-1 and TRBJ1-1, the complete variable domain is KAGVTQTPRYLIKTRGQQVTLSCSPISGHRSVSWYQQTPGQGLQFLFEYFSETQRNKGNFPGRFSGRQFSNSRSEMNVSTLELGDSALYLCASRREGRTEAFFGQGTRLTVV.

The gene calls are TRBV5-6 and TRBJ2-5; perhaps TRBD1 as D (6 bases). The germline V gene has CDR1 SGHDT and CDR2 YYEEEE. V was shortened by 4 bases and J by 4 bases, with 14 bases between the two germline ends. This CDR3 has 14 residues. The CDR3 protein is CASSGYRVAETQYF. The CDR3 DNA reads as TGTGCCAGCAGCGGGTACAGGGTTGCAGAGACCCAGTACTTC.

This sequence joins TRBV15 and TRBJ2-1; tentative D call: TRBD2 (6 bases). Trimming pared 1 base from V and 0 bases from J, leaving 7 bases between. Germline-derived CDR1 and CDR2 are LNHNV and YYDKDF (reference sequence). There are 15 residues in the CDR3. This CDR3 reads CATSRGGNSYNEQFF. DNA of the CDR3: TGTGCCACCAGCAGAGGCGGGAACTCCTACAATGAGCAGTTCTTC.

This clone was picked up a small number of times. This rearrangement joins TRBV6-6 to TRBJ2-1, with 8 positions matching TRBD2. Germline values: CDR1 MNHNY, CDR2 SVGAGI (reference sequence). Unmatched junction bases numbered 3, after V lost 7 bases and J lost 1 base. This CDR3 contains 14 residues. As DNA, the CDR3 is TGTGCCAGCAACAGCGGGAGTTCCTACAATGAGCAGTTCTTC. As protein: CASNSGSSYNEQFF.

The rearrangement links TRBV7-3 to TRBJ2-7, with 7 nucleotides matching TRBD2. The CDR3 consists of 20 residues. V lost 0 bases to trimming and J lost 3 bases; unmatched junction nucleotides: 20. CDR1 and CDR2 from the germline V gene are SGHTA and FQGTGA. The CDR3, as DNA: TGTGCCAGCAGCTTAACCAAAAACAGTCGTTTGCGGGGGAAGGTCTACGAGCAGTACTTC. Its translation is CASSLTKNSRLRGKVYEQYF.

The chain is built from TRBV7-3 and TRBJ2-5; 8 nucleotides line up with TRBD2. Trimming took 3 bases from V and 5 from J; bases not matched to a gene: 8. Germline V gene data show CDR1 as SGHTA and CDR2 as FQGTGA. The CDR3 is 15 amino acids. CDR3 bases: TGTGCCAGCAGCTTCAATGCGGGAGGAGGTGAGACCCAGTACTTC. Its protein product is CASSFNAGGGETQYF.

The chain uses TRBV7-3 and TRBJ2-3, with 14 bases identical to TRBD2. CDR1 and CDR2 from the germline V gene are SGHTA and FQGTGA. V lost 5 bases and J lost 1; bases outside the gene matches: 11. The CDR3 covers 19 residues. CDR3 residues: CASSPLGLAGGFGTDTQYF. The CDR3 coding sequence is TGTGCCAGCAGCCCCCTCGGACTAGCGGGAGGTTTCGGCACAGATACGCAGTATTTT. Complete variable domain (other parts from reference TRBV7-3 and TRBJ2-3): GAGVSQTPSNKVTEKGKYVELRCDPISGHTALYWYRQSLGQGPEFLIYFQGTGAADDSGLPNDRFFAVRPEGSVSTLKIQRTERGDSAVYLCASSPLGLAGGFGTDTQYFGPGTRLTVL.

The CDR3 sequence is CASSLQGYGSQYF. Written as DNA, the CDR3 is TGTGCCAGCAGCTTACAGGGGTACGGGTCCCAGTACTTC. The chain has TRBV7-2 and TRBJ2-5, with a weak D call TRBD1 (6 bases). Germline CDR1 is SGHTA and CDR2 is FQGNSA. CDR3 length: 13 amino acids. V lost 2 bases, J lost 9 bases, and 13 bases lay in between.

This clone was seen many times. Here the CDR3 reads CASNIGGTAYEQYF. CDR3 coding DNA: TGTGCCAGCAATATCGGCGGGACTGCCTACGAGCAGTACTTC. The chain combines TRBV28 with TRBJ2-7; D possibly corresponds to TRBD2 (6 bases). V was trimmed by 7 bases and J by 2 bases, leaving 15 bases between them. Germline assignment: CDR1 MDHEN and CDR2 SYDVKM. This CDR3 spans 14 amino acids.

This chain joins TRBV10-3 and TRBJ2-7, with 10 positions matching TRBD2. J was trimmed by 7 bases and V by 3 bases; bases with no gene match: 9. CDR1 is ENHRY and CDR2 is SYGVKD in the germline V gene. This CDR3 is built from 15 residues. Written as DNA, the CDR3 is TGTGCCATCAGTGACCAAGCGGGAGGGCCGAGGGAGCAGTACTTC. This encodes CAISDQAGGPREQYF.

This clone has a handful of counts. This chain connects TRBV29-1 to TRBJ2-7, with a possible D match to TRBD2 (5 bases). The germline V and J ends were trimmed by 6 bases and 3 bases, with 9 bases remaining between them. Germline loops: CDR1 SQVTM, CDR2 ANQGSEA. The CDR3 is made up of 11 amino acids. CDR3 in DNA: TGCAGCGTCGGGAACTACTACGAGCAGTACTTC. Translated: CSVGNYYEQYF.

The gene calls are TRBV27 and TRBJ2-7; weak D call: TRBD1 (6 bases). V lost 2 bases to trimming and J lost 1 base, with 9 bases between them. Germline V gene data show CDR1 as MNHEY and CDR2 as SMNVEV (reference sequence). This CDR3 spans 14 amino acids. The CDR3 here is CASSLLDSSYEQYF. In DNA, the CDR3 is TGTGCCAGCAGTTTACTGGACAGTTCCTACGAGCAGTACTTC.

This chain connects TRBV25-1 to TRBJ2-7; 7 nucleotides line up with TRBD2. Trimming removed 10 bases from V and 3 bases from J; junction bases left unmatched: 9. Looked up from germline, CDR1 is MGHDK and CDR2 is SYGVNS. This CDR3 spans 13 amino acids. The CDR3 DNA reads TGTGCCACCCCTCCTAGCGGCCACTACGAGCAGTACTTC. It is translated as CATPPSGHYEQYF.

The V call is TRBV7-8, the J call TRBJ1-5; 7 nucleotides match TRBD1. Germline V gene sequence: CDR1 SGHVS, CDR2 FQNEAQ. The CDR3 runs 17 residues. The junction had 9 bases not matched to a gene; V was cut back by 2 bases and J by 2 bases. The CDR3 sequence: CASSLTTGQGGNQPQHF. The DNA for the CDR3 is TGTGCCAGCAGCTTAACGACAGGGCAGGGTGGCAATCAGCCCCAGCATTTT.

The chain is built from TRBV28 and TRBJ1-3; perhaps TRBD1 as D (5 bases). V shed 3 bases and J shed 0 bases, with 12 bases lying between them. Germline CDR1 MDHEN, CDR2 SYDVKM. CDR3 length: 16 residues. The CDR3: CASSFSLGGSGNTIYF. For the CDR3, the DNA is TGTGCCAGCAGTTTCTCCCTTGGGGGCTCTGGAAACACCATATATTTT.

This CDR3 is CASSLSPGISYNEQFF. CDR3 bases: TGTGCCAGCTCACTGTCTCCAGGCATCTCCTACAATGAGCAGTTCTTC. The rearrangement links TRBV18 to TRBJ2-1, with D unresolved. This CDR3 region has 16 residues. Looked up from germline, CDR1 is KGHSH and CDR2 is LQKENI. Trimming removed 4 bases from V and 0 bases from J, with 13 bases in between. The full variable domain, its missing parts supplied by reference TRBV18 and TRBJ2-1, is NAGVMQNPRHLVRRRGQEARLRCSPMKGHSHVYWYRQLPEEGLKFMVYLQKENIIDESGMPKERFSAEFPKEGPSILRIQQVVRGDSAAYFCASSLSPGISYNEQFFGPGTRLTVL.

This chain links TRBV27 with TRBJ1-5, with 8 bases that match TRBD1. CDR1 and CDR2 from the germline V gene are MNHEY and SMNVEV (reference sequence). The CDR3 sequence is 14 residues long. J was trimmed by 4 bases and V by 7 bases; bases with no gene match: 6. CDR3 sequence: CASNPQGGNQPQHF. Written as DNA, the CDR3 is TGTGCCAGCAACCCACAGGGGGGGAATCAGCCCCAGCATTTT.

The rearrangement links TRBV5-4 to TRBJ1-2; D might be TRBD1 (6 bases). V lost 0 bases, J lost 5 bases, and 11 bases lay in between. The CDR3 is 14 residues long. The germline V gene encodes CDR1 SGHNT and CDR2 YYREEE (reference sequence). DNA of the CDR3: TGTGCCAGCAGCTTGGATGGGCAGGGGTATGGCTACACCTTC. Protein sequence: CASSLDGQGYGYTF.

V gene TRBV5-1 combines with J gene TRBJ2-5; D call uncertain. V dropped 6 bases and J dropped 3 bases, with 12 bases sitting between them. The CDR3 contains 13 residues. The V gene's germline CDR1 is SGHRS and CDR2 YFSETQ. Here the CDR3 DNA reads TGCGCCAGCACGGGCGGTCCTAAAGAGACCCAGTACTTC. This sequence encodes CASTGGPKETQYF.

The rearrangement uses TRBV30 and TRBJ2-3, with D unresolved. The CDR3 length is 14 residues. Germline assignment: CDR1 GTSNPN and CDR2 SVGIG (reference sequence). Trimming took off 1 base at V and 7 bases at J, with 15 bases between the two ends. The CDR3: CAWSAPPSGNTQYF. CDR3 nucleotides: TGTGCCTGGAGTGCCCCGCCCTCAGGAAATACGCAGTATTTT.

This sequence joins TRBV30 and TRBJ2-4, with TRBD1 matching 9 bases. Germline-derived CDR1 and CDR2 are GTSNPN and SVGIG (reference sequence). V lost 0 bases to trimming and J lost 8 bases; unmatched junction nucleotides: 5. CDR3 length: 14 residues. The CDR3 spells CAWSVEQGAHIQYF. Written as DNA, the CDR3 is TGTGCCTGGAGTGTCGAACAGGGGGCACACATTCAGTACTTC.

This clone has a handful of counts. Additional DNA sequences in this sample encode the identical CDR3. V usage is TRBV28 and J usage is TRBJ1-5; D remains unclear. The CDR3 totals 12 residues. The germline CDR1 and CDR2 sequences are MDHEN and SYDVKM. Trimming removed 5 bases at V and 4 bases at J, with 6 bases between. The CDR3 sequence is CASSPINQPQHF. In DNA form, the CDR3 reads TGTGCCAGCAGTCCTATAAATCAGCCCCAGCATTTT.

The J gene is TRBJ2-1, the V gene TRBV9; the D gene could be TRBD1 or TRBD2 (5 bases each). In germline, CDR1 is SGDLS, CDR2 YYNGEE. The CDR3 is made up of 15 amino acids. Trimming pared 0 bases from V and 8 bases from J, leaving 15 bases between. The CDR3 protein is CASSVAGRTWDEQFF. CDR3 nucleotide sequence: TGTGCCAGCAGCGTAGCGGGACGTACTTGGGATGAGCAGTTCTTC. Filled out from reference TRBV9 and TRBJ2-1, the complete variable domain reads DSGVTQTPKHLITATGQRVTLRCSPRSGDLSVYWYQQSLDQGLQFLIQYYNGEERAKGNILERFSAQQFPDLHSELNLSSLELGDSALYFCASSVAGRTWDEQFFGPGTRLTVL.

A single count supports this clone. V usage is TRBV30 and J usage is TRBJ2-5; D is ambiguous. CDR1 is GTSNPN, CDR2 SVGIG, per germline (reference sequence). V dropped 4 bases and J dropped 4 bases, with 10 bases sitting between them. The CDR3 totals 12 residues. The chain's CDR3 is CAWTYSRETQYF. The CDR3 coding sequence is TGTGCCTGGACCTACAGTCGAGAGACCCAGTACTTC. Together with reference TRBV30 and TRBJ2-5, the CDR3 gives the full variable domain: SQTIHQWPATLVQPVGSPLSLECTVEGTSNPNLYWYRQAAGRGLQLLFYSVGIGQISSEVPQNLSASRPQDRQFILSSKKLLLSDSGFYLCAWTYSRETQYFGPGTRLLVL.

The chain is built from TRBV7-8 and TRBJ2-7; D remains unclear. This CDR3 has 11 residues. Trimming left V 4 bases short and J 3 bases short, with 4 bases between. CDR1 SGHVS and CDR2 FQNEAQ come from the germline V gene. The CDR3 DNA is TGTGCCAGCAGCTCAATCTACGAGCAGTACTTC. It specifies CASSSIYEQYF.

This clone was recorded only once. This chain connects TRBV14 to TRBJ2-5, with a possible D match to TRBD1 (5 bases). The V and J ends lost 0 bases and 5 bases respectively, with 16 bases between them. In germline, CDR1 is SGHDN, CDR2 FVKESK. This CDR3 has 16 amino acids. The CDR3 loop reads CASSQDTSRARETQYF. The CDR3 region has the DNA TGTGCCAGCAGCCAAGATACGAGCAGGGCAAGGGAGACCCAGTACTTC.

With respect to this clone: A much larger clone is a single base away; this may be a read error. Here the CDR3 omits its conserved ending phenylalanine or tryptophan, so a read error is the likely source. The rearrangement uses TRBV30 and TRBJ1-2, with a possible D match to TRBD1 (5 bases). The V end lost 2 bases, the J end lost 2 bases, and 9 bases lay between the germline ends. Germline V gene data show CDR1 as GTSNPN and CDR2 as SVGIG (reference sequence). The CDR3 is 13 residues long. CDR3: CAWSRGANYGYTL. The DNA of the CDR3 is TGTGCCTGGAGTAGGGGCGCCAACTATGGCTACACCCTC.

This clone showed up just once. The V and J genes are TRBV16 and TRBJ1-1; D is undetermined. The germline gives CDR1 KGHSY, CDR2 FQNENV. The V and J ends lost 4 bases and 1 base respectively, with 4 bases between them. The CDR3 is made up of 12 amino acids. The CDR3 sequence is CASSLQNTEAFF. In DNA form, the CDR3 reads TGTGCCAGCAGCCTCCAGAACACTGAAGCTTTCTTT.

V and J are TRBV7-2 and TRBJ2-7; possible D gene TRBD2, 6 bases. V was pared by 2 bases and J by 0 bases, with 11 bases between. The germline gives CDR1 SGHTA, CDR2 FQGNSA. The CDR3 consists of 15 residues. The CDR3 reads CASSLFGTSSYEQYF. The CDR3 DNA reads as TGTGCCAGCAGCTTATTTGGGACTTCCTCCTACGAGCAGTACTTC.

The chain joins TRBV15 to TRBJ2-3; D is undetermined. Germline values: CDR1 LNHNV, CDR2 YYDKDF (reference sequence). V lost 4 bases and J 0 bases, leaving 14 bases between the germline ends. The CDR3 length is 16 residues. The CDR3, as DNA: TGTGCCACCAGCACCCGACTTACCCTTAGCACAGATACGCAGTATTTT. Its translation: CATSTRLTLSTDTQYF.